The rows below give T cell receptor beta chains drawn from one sample of a study of T cell responses to AZD1222 COVID-19 vaccine. Clones were read by immunoSEQ multiplex PCR, and TCRdb kept only the in-frame ones, dropping some. This table holds more than 95,000 clones, approximately 83% found once. The sequencing used peripheral blood, collected on day 0 of MenACWY control vaccination. All receptors derive from an adult in good health. CDR3s leave out the opening cysteine and the closing phenylalanine or tryptophan. D genes are given only for firm matches.

V gene	J gene	CDR3 length	D gene	CDR3 protein
TRBV18	TRBJ1-5	13	.	ASSPTGYSNQPQH
TRBV7-2	TRBJ1-3	12	.	ASHDGNSGNTIY
TRBV7-2	TRBJ1-4	9	.	ASSAGPEVF
TRBV19	TRBJ2-7	11	TRBD1	ASSRDRGFEQY
TRBV4-1	TRBJ1-2	13	.	ASSQAAAPDYGYT
TRBV2	TRBJ1-2	10	TRBD1	ASSRDSYGYT
TRBV7-3	TRBJ1-1	13	.	ASTYDAGVNTEAF
TRBV28	TRBJ1-1	13	TRBD1	ASRGSGQGTAEAF
TRBV2	TRBJ1-4	12	TRBD1	ASKRQGVTEKLF
TRBV3-1/TRBV3-2	TRBJ1-2	11	TRBD1	ASSQQGARGYT
TRBV19	TRBJ1-1	13	TRBD1	ASSKRTGDKREAF
TRBV19	TRBJ2-2	11	.	ASRDSYTGELF
TRBV7-6	TRBJ2-1	13	TRBD1	ASSIGQGFKNEQF
TRBV7-8	TRBJ1-4	12	.	ASSLRSPGEKLF
TRBV25-1	TRBJ2-2	8	.	ASNGGELF
TRBV3-1/TRBV3-2	TRBJ1-5	12	.	ASSQSAVNQPQH
TRBV5-1	TRBJ2-3	13	.	ASSLSHRSTDTQY
TRBV9	TRBJ2-3	15	TRBD2	ASNLQPGLAGTDTQY
TRBV7-2	TRBJ2-7	12	.	ASSLGGLSYEQY
TRBV2	TRBJ2-7	12	TRBD1	ASSELRGLGEQY
TRBV10-3	TRBJ1-5	16	TRBD1	AISESRQGSGGVQPQH
TRBV3-1/TRBV3-2	TRBJ2-2	14	TRBD2	ASSLKGGGSTGELF
TRBV6-5	TRBJ1-3	13	.	ASSYGRLAGNTIY
TRBV2	TRBJ2-1	14	TRBD2	ASSDAAGGLGNEQF
TRBV5-6	TRBJ2-5	13	.	ASSSRDWYQETQY
TRBV4-1	TRBJ1-5	14	.	ASSQDTGGQGQPQH
TRBV5-1	TRBJ2-3	10	TRBD1	ASTRGTDTQY
TRBV18	TRBJ2-5	14	.	ASSLQSGTHKETQY
TRBV5-1	TRBJ2-3	12	TRBD1	ASSQRQGANTQY
TRBV7-3	TRBJ2-7	13	.	ASSLRGGPSYEQY
TRBV3-1/TRBV3-2	TRBJ2-5	13	.	ASITGRAERETQY
TRBV6-5	TRBJ2-5	11	.	ASSYSSVATQY
TRBV5-8	TRBJ1-2	13	.	ASSLLGPGLYGYT
TRBV3-1/TRBV3-2	TRBJ2-5	14	TRBD2	ASSQGTSGGQETQY
TRBV7-2	TRBJ2-7	13	TRBD1	ASSSRWTGGYEQY
TRBV7-8	TRBJ1-5	11	.	ASSLGHTGPQH
TRBV3-1/TRBV3-2	TRBJ2-7	14	.	ASSQAQLAPSYEQY
TRBV27	TRBJ1-2	11	.	ASSSKGNYGYT
TRBV6-5	TRBJ1-6	12	TRBD1	ASRPGQNSSPLH
TRBV19	TRBJ1-2	15	TRBD1	ASFSSPRTGGNYGYT
TRBV6-2/TRBV6-3	TRBJ1-6	13	TRBD1	ASSYQGAPNSPLH
TRBV18	TRBJ2-6	14	.	ASSPGRGAGANVLT